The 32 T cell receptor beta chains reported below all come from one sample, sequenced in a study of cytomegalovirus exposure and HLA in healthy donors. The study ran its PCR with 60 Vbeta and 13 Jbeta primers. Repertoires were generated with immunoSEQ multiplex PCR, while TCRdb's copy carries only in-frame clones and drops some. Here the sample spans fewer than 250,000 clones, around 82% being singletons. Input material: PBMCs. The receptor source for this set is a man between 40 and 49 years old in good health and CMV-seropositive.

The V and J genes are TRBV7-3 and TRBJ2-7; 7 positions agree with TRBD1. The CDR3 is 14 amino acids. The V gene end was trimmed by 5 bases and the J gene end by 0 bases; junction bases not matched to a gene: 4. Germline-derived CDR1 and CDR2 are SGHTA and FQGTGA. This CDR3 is CASSLDRVSYEQYF. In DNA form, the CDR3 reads TGTGCCAGCAGCCTCGACAGGGTCTCCTACGAGCAGTACTTC.

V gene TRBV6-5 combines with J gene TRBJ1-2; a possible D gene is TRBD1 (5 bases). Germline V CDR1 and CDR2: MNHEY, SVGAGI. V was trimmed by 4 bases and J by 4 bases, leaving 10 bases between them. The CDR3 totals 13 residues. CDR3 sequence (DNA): TGTGCCAGCAGTTTTAGGGACTTCTATGGCTACACCTTC. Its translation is CASSFRDFYGYTF.

The CDR3 DNA reads TGTGCCACCAGCTTACTACAGGGGAACACTGAAGCTTTCTTT. Protein sequence: CATSLLQGNTEAFF. The chain joins TRBV15 to TRBJ1-1; weak D call: TRBD1 (6 bases). The CDR3 sequence is 14 residues long. Germline values: CDR1 LNHNV, CDR2 YYDKDF (reference sequence). The V gene lost 5 bases and the J gene lost 1 base, with 11 bases spanning the gap. Variable domain in full (rest from reference TRBV15 and TRBJ1-1): DAMVIQNPRYQVTQFGKPVTLSCSQTLNHNVMYWYQQKSSQAPKLLFHYYDKDFNNEADTPDNFQSRRPNTSFCFLDIRSPGLGDTAMYLCATSLLQGNTEAFFGQGTRLTVV.

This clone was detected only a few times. The CDR3 spells CASSRMFEQFF. CDR3 nucleotides: TGTGCCAGCAGCCGTATGTTTGAGCAGTTCTTC. This rearrangement joins TRBV5-5 to TRBJ2-1; no reliable D call. V was clipped by 4 bases and J by 9 bases, with 8 bases between them. CDR1 is SGHKS and CDR2 is YYEKEE in the germline V gene (reference sequence). The CDR3 is 11 amino acids. The complete variable domain, with remaining parts taken from reference TRBV5-5 and TRBJ2-1, reads DAGVTQSPTHLIKTRGQQVTLRCSPISGHKSVSWYQQVLGQGPQFIFQYYEKEERGRGNFPDRFSARQFPNYSSELNVNALLLGDSALYLCASSRMFEQFFGPGTRLTVL.

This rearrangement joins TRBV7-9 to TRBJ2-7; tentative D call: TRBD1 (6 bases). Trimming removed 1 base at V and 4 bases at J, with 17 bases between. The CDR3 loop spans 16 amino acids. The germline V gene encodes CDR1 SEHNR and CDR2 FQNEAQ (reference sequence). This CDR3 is CASSLGRIGGHYEQYF. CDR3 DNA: TGTGCCAGCAGCTTAGGGCGGATAGGGGGTCATTACGAGCAGTACTTC. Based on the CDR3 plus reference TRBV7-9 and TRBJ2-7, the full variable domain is DTGVSQNPRHKITKRGQNVTFRCDPISEHNRLYWYRQTLGQGPEFLTYFQNEAQLEKSRLLSDRFSAERPKGSFSTLEIQRTEQGDSAMYLCASSLGRIGGHYEQYFGPGTRLTVT.

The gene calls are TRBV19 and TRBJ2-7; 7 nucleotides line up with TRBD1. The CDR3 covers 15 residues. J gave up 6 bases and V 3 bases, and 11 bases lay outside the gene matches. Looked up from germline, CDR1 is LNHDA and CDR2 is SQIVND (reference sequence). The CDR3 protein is CASSIDPTGTVEQYF. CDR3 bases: TGTGCCAGTAGTATCGACCCCACCGGGACAGTCGAGCAGTACTTC.

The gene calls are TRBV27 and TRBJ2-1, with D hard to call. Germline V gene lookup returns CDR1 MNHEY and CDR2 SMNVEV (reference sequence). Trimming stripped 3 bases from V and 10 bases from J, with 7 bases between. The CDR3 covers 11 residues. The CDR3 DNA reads TGTGCCAGCAGTTTTAGGCGGGAGCAGTTCTTC. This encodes CASSFRREQFF.

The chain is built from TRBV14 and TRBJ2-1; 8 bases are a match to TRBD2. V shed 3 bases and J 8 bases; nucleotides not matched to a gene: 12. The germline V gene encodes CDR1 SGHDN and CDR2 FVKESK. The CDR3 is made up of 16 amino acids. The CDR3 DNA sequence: TGTGCCAGCAGCCATCGACTAGCGAAATCAGGAGATGAGCAGTTCTTC. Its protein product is CASSHRLAKSGDEQFF.

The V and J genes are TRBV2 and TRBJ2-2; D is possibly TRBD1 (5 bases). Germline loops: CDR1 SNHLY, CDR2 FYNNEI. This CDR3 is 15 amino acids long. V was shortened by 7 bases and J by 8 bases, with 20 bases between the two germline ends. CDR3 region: CASNSPLDSPGELFF. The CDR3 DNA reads TGTGCCAGCAACTCACCCCTAGACAGTCCTGGGGAGCTGTTTTTT.

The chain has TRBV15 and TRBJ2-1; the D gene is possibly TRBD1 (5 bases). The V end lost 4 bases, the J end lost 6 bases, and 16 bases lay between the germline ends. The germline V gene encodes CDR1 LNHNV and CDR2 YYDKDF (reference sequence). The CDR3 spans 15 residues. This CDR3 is CATSIRLGVFNEQFF. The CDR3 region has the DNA TGTGCCACCAGCATCCGTCTAGGGGTCTTCAATGAGCAGTTCTTC.

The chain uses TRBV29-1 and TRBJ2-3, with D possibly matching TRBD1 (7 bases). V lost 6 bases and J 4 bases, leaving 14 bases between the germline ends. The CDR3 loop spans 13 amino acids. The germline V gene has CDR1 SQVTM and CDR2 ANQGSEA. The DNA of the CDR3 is TGCAGCGTCCAGGAGGGGGCAGCAGATACGCAGTATTTT. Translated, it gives CSVQEGAADTQYF.

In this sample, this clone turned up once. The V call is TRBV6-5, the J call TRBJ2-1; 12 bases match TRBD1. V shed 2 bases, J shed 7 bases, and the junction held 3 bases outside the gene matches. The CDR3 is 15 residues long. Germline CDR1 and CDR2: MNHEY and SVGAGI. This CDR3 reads CASSYRDRGQNEQFF. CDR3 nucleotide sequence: TGTGCCAGCAGTTACCGGGACAGGGGGCAAAATGAGCAGTTCTTC.

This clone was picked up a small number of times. The CDR3 bases are TGTGCCAGCAGTGAAGCGTTTATAAAACTGTTTTTT. Translating it yields CASSEAFIKLFF. The rearrangement uses TRBV2 and TRBJ1-4; no reliable D call. V lost 0 bases, J lost 10 bases, and 6 bases lay in between. The V gene's germline CDR1 is SNHLY and CDR2 FYNNEI. This CDR3 region has 12 residues.

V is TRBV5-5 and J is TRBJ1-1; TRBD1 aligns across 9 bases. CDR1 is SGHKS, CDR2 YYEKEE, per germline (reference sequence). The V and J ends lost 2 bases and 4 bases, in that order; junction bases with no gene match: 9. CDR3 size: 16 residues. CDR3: CASSLKQGARGTEAFF. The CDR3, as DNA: TGTGCCAGCAGCTTAAAACAGGGGGCGAGGGGCACTGAAGCTTTCTTT.

CDR3 in DNA: TGTGCCAGCAGCCACAGGGGACATAGCAATCAGCCCCAGCATTTT. Protein sequence: CASSHRGHSNQPQHF. The V call is TRBV5-6, the J call TRBJ1-5; TRBD1 aligns across 7 bases. The ends lost 4 bases at V and 0 bases at J; junction bases unmatched: 4. Germline V gene lookup returns CDR1 SGHDT and CDR2 YYEEEE. The CDR3 extends over 15 amino acids. Full variable domain (remainder filled in from reference TRBV5-6 and TRBJ1-5): DAGVTQSPTHLIKTRGQQVTLRCSPKSGHDTVSWYQQALGQGPQFIFQYYEEEERQRGNFPDRFSGHQFPNYSSELNVNALLLGDSALYLCASSHRGHSNQPQHFGDGTRLSIL.

CDR3 region: CASRPYDRGANEQYF. The CDR3 coding sequence is TGTGCCAGCAGACCCTATGACAGGGGAGCGAACGAGCAGTACTTC. The chain employs TRBV2 and TRBJ2-7; 8 bases are a match to TRBD1. Germline V gene lookup returns CDR1 SNHLY and CDR2 FYNNEI. The trim removed 6 bases at V and 5 bases at J, leaving 12 bases unmatched. There are 15 residues in the CDR3.

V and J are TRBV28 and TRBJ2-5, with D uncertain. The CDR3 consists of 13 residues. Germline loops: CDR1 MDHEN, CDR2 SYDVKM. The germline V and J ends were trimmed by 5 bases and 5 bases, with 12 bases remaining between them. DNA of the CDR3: TGTGCCAGCAGTATGGGCACTCCGGAGACCCAGTACTTC. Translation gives CASSMGTPETQYF.

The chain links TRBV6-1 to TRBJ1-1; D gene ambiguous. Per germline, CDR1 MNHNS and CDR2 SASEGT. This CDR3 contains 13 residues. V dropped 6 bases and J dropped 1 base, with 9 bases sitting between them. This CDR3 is CASSLTQNTEAFF. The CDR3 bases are TGTGCCAGCAGCCTGACACAGAACACTGAAGCTTTCTTT.

This chain's CDR3 is CASSRTWSGTQYF. The CDR3 region has the DNA TGTGCCAGCAGCCGAACGTGGTCGGGTACGCAGTATTTT. The chain couples TRBV6-5 to TRBJ2-3; D not resolved. V was clipped by 6 bases and J by 8 bases, with 15 bases between them. Looked up from germline, CDR1 is MNHEY and CDR2 is SVGAGI. The length of the CDR3 is 13 residues.

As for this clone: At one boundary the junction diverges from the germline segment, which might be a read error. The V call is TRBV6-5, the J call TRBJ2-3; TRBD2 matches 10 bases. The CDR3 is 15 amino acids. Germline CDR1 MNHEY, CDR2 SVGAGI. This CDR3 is CASSDSTSGPDTQYF. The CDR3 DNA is TGTGCCAGCAGTGACTCGACTAGCGGGCCAGATACGCAGTATTTT.

CDR3: CASSLEGNRDTQYF. CDR3 DNA sequence: TGCGCCAGCAGCTTGGAGGGAAACAGGGATACGCAGTATTTT. The chain couples TRBV5-1 to TRBJ2-3; a possible D gene is TRBD1 (5 bases). This CDR3 spans 14 amino acids. Per germline, CDR1 SGHRS and CDR2 YFSETQ. V was shortened by 0 bases and J by 6 bases, with 11 bases between the two germline ends.

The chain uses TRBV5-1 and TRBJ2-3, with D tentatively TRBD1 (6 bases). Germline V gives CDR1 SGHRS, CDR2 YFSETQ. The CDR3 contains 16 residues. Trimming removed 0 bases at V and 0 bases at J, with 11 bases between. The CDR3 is CASSLGTGSSTDTQYF. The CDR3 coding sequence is TGCGCCAGCAGCTTGGGAACAGGGAGTAGCACAGATACGCAGTATTTT. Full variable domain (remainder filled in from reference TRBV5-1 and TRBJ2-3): KAGVTQTPRYLIKTRGQQVTLSCSPISGHRSVSWYQQTPGQGLQFLFEYFSETQRNKGNFPGRFSGRQFSNSRSEMNVSTLELGDSALYLCASSLGTGSSTDTQYFGPGTRLTVL.

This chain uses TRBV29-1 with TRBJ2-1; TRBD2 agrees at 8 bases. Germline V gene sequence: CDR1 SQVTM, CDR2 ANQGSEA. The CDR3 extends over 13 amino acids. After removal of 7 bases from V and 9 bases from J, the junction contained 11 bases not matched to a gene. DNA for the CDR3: TGCAGCGGGGGACTAGGAGGATTAAGTGAGCAGTTCTTC. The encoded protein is CSGGLGGLSEQFF.

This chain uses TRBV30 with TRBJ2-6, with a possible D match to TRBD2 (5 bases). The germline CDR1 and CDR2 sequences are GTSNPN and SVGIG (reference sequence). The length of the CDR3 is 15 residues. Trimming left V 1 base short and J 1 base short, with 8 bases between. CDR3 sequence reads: CAWSAGMSGANVLTF. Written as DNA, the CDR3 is TGTGCCTGGAGTGCGGGGATGTCTGGGGCCAACGTCCTGACTTTC.

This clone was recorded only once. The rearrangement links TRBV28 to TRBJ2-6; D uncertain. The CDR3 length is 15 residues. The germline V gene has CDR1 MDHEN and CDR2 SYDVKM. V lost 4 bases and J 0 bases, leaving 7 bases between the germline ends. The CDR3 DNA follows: TGTGCCAGCAGTTCCCCGAGCTCTGGGGCCAACGTCCTGACTTTC. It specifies CASSSPSSGANVLTF.

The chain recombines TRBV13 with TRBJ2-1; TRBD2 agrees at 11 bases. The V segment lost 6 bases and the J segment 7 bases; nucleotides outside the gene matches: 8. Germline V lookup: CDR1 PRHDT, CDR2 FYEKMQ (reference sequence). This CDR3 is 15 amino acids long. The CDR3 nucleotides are TGTGCCAGCAGGAAACTAGCGGGAGTTGTAAATGAGCAGTTCTTC. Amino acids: CASRKLAGVVNEQFF.

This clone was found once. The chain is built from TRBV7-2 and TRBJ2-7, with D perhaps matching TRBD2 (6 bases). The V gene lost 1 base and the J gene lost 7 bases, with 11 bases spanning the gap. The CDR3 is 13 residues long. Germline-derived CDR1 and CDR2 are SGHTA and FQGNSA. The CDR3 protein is CASSLGDFGEQYF. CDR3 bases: TGTGCCAGCAGCTTAGGGGACTTCGGAGAGCAGTACTTC.

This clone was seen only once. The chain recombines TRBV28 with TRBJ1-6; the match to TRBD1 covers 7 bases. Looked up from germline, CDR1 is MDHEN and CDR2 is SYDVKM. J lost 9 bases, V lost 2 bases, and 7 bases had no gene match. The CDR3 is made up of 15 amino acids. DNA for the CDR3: TGTGCCAGCAGTTTAGGACAGGCGTTTAGTTCACCCCTCCACTTT. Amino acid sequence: CASSLGQAFSSPLHF.

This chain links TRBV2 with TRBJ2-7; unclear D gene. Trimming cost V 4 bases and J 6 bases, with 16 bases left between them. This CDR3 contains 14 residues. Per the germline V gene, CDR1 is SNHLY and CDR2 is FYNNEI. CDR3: CASSVRSTQREQYF. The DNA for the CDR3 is TGTGCCAGCAGTGTTAGGTCAACGCAGCGCGAGCAGTACTTC.

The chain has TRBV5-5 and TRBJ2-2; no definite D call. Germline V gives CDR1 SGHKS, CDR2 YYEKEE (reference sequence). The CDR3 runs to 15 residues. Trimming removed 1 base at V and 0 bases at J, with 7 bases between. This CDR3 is CASSLIAANTGELFF. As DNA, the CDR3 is TGTGCCAGCAGCTTGATAGCCGCGAACACCGGGGAGCTGTTTTTT.

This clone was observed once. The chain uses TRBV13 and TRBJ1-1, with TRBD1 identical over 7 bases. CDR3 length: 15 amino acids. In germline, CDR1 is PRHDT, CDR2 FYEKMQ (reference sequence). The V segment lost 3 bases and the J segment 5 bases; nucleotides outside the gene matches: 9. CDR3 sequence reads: CASSFPGTVGTEAFF. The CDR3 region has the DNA TGTGCCAGCAGCTTTCCAGGGACAGTTGGTACTGAAGCTTTCTTT.

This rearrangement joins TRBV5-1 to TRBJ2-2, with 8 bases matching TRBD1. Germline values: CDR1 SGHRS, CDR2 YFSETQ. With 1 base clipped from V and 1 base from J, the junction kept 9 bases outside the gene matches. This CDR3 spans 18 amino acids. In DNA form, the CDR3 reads TGCGCCAGCAGCTTGCCTGACCCGGGACAGGTGAACACCGGGGAGCTGTTTTTT. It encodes CASSLPDPGQVNTGELFF.